This T cell receptor (beta chain) was documented in a study of T cells in Graves' hyperthyroidism and ophthalmopathy. Study-level results: Blood also carried most thyroid clonotypes expanded above 0.001.

Trimming removed 5 bases from V and 3 bases from J, with 17 bases in between. Germline CDR1 is MNHNS and CDR2 is SASEGT. The CDR3 contains 15 residues. Amplification of TCR beta CDR3 regions used RNA as the template. Initially, a first-round RT-PCR of the TCR CDR3 employed the HTBI primer set. A single record per CDR3 protein comes from TCRdb applying MiXCR to the multiplex PCR reads. Of hundreds of thousands of distinct CDR3 sequences in the sample, around 20% were seen once. Together with thyroid ultrasound, orbital computed tomography, serum thyroxine and TRAb, clinical symptoms were used for diagnoses. PBMCs came from 9 to 10 ml fresh peripheral blood. There are many counts of this clonotype. Its antigen is currently unknown.

This sequence joins TRBV6-1 and TRBJ2-7; D tentatively fits TRBD1 or TRBD2 (6 bases each). Sequences were obtained from blood. The sequence was obtained from a woman aged 45-65 years with Graves' hyperthyroidism that later progressed to Graves' ophthalmopathy. CDR3 in amino acids: CASSLGGRVDYEQYF. In nucleotides, the CDR3 is TGTGCCAGCAGTTTGGGGGGCCGGGTCGACTACGAGCAGTACTTC.